This TCR beta chain was observed in a study of Ad26.COV2.S vaccination and SARS-CoV-2 variants. Germline loops: CDR1 SGHRS, CDR2 YFSETQ. The CDR3 is 16 amino acids. After removal of 4 bases from V and 4 bases from J, the junction contained 5 bases not matched to a gene. The assay was immunoSEQ multiplex PCR, and TCRdb's table has in-frame clones only and misses some. The table has more than 300,000 clones, around four fifths seen once; the top ten hold roughly 2%. Specified treatment: about 20 received Ad26.COV2.S at low or high dose, single or two shots; roughly 5 received placebo; per-sample allocation not given. At day 63 after the first vaccine or placebo injection, samples were drawn. This clone showed up just once.

The source is a person between 18 and 59 years old who received the Ad26.COV2.S COVID-19 vaccine or a placebo. The gene calls are TRBV5-1 and TRBJ2-2; 12 nucleotides match TRBD2. The specimen comprised peripheral blood, sampled in a trial of Ad26.COV2.S vaccine versus placebo. The CDR3 loop reads CASSATSGGPTGELFF. The CDR3, as DNA: TGCGCCAGCAGCGCGACTAGCGGGGGACCCACCGGGGAGCTGTTTTTT. Complete variable domain (other parts from reference TRBV5-1 and TRBJ2-2): KAGVTQTPRYLIKTRGQQVTLSCSPISGHRSVSWYQQTPGQGLQFLFEYFSETQRNKGNFPGRFSGRQFSNSRSEMNVSTLELGDSALYLCASSATSGGPTGELFFGEGSRLTVL.